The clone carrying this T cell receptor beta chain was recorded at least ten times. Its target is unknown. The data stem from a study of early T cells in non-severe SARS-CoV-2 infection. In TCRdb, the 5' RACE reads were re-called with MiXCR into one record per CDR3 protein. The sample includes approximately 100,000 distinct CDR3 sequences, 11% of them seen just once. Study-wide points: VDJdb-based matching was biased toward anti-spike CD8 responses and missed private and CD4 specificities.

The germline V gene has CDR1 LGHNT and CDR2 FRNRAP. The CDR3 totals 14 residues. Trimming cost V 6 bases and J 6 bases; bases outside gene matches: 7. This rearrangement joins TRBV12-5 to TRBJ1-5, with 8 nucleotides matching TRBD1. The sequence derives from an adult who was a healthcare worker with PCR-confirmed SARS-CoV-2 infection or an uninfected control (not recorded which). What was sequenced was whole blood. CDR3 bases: TGTGCTAGTGGCCCTCAGGGGGCTAGTCAGCCCCAGCATTTT. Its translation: CASGPQGASQPQHF. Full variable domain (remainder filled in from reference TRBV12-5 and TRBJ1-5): DARVTQTPRHKVTEMGQEVTMRCQPILGHNTVFWYRQTMMQGLELLAYFRNRAPLDDSGMPKDRFSAEMPDATLATLKIQPSEPRDSAVYFCASGPQGASQPQHFGDGTRLSIL.